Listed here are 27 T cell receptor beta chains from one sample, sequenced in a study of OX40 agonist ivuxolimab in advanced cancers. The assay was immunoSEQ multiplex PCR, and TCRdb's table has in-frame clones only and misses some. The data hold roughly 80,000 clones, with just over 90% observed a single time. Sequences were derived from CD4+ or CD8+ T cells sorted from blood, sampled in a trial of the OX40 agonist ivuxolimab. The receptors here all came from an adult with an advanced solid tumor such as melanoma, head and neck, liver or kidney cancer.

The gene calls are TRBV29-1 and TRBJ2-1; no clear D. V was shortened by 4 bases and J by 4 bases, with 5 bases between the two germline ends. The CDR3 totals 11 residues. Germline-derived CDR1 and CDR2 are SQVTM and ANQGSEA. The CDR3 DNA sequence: TGCAGCGTTGCCGGTTACAATGAGCAGTTCTTC. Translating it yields CSVAGYNEQFF.

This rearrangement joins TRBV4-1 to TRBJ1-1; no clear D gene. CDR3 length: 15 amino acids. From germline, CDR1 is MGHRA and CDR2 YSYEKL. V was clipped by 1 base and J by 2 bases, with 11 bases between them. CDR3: CASSQVTGGNTEAFF. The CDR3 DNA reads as TGCGCCAGCAGCCAAGTCACGGGTGGTAACACTGAAGCTTTCTTT.

Here the CDR3 reads CASSLSVALYGQGIGLGEKLFF. CDR3 DNA: TGTGCCAGCAGTTTATCCGTCGCCTTATACGGACAGGGTATTGGATTGGGTGAAAAACTGTTTTTT. This sequence joins TRBV28 and TRBJ1-4, with 8 bases that match TRBD1. Trimming removed 1 base from V and 7 bases from J; junction bases left unmatched: 26. CDR3 length: 22 residues. The germline V gene encodes CDR1 MDHEN and CDR2 SYDVKM.

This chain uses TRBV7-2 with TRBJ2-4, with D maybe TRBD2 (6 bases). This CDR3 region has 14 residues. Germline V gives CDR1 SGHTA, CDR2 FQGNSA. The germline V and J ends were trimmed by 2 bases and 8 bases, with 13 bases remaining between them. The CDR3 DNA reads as TGTGCCAGCAGCTTAATACAACCGGGGGACATTCAGTACTTC. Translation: CASSLIQPGDIQYF.

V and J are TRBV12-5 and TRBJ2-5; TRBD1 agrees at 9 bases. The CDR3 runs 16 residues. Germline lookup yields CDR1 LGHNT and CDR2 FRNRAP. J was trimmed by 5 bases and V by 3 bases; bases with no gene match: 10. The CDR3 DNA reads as TGTGCTAGTGGTTTTACTGGGACAGGGTTTATGGAGACCCAGTACTTC. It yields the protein CASGFTGTGFMETQYF.

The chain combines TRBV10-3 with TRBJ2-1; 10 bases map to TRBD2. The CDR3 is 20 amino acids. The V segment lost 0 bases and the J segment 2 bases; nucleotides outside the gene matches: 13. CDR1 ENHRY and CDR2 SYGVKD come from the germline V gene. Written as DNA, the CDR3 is TGTGCCATCAGTGAGTCTAAAAGGTGGCTAGCGGGAGTAGCCTACAATGAGCAGTTCTTC. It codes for CAISESKRWLAGVAYNEQFF.

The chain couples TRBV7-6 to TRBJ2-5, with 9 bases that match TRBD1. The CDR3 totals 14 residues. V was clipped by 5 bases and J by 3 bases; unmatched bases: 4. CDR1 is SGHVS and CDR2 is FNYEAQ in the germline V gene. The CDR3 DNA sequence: TGTGCCAGCAGCCGGACAGGGGAGAAAGAGACCCAGTACTTC. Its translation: CASSRTGEKETQYF.

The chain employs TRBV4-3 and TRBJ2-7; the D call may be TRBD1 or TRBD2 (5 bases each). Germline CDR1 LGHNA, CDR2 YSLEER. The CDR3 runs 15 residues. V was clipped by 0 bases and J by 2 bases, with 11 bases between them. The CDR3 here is CASSQDPGTAYEQYF. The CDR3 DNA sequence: TGCGCCAGCAGCCAAGATCCGGGGACGGCCTACGAGCAGTACTTC.

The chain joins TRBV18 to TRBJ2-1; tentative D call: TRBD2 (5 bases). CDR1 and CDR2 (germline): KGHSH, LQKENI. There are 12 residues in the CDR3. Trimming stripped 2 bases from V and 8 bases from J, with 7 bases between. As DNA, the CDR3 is TGTGCCAGCTCACCAGGTAGCGATGAGCAGTTCTTC. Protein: CASSPGSDEQFF.

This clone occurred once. The CDR3, as DNA: TGTGCCAGCAGTTTCAGCGGGGGTAACAATGAGCAGTTCTTC. Its protein is CASSFSGGNNEQFF. V usage is TRBV27 and J usage is TRBJ2-1; 8 bases agree with TRBD2. J gave up 5 bases and V 3 bases, and 3 bases lay outside the gene matches. Germline values: CDR1 MNHEY, CDR2 SMNVEV (reference sequence). This CDR3 has 14 residues.

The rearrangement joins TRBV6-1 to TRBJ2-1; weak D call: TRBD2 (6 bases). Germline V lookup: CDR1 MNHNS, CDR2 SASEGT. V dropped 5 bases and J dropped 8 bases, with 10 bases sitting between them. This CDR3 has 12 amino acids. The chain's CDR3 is CASSNGEDEQFF. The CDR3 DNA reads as TGTGCCAGCAGTAATGGGGAGGATGAGCAGTTCTTC.

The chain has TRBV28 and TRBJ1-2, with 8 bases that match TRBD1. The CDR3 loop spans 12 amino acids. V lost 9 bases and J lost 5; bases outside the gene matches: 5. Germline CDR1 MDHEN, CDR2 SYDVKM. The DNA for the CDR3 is TGTGCCAGTGGCCAGGGGGCATATGGCTACACCTTC. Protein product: CASGQGAYGYTF.

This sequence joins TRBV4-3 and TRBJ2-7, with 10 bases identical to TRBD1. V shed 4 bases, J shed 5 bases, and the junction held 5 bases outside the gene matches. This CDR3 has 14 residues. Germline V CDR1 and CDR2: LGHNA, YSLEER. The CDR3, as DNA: TGCGCCAGCAGCCCGACAGGGGGCCTACACGAGCAGTACTTC. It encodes CASSPTGGLHEQYF.

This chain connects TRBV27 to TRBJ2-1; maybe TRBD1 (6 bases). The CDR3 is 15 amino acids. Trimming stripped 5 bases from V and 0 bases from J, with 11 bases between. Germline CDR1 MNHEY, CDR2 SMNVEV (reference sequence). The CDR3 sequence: CASSIQGSSYNEQFF. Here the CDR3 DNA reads TGTGCCAGCAGTATTCAGGGGAGCTCCTACAATGAGCAGTTCTTC.

The CDR3 is CASSSPDRDRGNGYTF. In nucleotides, the CDR3 is TGTGCCAGCAGCTCCCCAGACCGGGACAGGGGGAATGGCTACACCTTC. This sequence joins TRBV7-9 and TRBJ1-2; 11 nucleotides match TRBD1. CDR1 and CDR2 from the germline V gene are SEHNR and FQNEAQ (reference sequence). Trimming at V came to 4 bases and at J to 6 bases, leaving 10 bases not matched to a gene. This CDR3 is 16 amino acids long.

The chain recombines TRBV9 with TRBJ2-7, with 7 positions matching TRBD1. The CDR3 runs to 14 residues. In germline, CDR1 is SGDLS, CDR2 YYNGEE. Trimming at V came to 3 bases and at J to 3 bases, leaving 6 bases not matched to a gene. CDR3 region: CASSATGLHYEQYF. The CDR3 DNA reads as TGTGCCAGCAGCGCGACAGGGCTACACTACGAGCAGTACTTC.

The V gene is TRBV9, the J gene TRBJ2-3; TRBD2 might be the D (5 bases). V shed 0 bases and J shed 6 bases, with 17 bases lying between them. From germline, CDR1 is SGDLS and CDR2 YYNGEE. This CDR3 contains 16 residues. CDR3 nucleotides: TGTGCCAGCAGCGTAGCCGTCCTAGGAGGTCCTGATACGCAGTATTTT. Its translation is CASSVAVLGGPDTQYF.

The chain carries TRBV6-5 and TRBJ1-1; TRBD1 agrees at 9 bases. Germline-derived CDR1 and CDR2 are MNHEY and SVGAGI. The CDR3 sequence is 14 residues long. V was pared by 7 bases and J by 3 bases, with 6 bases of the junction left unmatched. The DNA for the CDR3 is TGTGCCAGCAACCCAACAGGGGGCTACACTGAAGCTTTCTTT. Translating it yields CASNPTGGYTEAFF.

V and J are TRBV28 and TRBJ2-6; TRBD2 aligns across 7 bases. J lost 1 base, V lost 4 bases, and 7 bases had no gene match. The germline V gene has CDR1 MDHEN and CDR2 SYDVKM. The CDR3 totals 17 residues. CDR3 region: CASSWGPGGSGANVLTF. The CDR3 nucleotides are TGTGCCAGCAGTTGGGGACCGGGAGGTTCTGGGGCCAACGTCCTGACTTTC.

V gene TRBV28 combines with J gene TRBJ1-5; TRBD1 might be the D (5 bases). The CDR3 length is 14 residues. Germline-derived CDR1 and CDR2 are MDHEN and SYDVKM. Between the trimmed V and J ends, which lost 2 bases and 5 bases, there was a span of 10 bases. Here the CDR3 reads CASSLGQGYQPQHF. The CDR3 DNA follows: TGTGCCAGCAGTTTAGGGCAGGGCTATCAGCCCCAGCATTTT.

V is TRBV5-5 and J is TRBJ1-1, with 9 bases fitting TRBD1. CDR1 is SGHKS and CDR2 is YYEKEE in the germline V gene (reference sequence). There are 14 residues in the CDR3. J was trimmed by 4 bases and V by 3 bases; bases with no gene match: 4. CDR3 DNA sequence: TGTGCCAGCAGCTGGACAGGGGAGACCACTGAAGCTTTCTTT. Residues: CASSWTGETTEAFF.

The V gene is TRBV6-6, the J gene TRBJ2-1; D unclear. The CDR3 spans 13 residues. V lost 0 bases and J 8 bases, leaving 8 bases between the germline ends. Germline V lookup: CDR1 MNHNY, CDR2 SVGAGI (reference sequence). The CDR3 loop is CASSYSNLHEQFF. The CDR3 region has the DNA TGTGCCAGCAGTTACTCGAATCTACATGAGCAGTTCTTC.

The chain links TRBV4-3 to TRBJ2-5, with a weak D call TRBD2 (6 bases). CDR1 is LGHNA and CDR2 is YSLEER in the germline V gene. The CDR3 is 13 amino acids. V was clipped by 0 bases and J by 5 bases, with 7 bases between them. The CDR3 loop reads CASSQEGGETQYF. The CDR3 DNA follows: TGCGCCAGCAGCCAAGAGGGGGGTGAGACCCAGTACTTC.

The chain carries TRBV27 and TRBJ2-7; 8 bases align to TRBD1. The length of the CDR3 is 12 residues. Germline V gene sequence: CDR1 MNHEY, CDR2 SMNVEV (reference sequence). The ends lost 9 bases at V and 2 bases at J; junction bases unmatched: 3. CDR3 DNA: TGTGCCAGTGGACAGGGCCCCTACGAGCAGTACTTC. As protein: CASGQGPYEQYF.

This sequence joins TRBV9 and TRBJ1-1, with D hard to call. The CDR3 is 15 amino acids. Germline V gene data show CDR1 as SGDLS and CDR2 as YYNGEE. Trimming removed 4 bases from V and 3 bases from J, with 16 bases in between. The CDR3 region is CASSPSGLRDTEAFF. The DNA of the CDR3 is TGTGCCAGCAGCCCTTCTGGGCTTAGGGACACTGAAGCTTTCTTT. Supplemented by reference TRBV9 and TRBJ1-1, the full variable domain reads DSGVTQTPKHLITATGQRVTLRCSPRSGDLSVYWYQQSLDQGLQFLIQYYNGEERAKGNILERFSAQQFPDLHSELNLSSLELGDSALYFCASSPSGLRDTEAFFGQGTRLTVV.

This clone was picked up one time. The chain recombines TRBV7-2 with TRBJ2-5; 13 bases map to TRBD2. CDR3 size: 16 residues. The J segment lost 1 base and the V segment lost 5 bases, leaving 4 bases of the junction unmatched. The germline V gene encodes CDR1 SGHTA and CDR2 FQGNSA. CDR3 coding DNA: TGTGCCAGCAGCCAGACTAGCGGGGGGTTCCAAGAGACCCAGTACTTC. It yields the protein CASSQTSGGFQETQYF.

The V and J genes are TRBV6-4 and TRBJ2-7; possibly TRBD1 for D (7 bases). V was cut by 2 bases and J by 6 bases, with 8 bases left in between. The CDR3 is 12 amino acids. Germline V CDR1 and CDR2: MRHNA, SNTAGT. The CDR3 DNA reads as TGTGCCAGCAGTGACCAGGGGGGCGAGCAGTACTTC. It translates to CASSDQGGEQYF.